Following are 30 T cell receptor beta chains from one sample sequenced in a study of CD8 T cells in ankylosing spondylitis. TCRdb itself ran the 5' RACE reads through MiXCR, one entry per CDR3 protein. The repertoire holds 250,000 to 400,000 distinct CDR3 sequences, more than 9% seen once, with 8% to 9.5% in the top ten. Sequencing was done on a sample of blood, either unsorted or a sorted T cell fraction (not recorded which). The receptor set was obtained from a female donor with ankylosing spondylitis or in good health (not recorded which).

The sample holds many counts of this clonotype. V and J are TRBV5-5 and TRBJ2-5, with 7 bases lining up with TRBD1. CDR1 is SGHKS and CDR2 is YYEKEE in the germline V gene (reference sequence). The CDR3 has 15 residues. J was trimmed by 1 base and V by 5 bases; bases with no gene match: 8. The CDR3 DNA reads TGTGCCAGCAGTTCGGGACAGTTATTCCAAGAGACCCAGTACTTC. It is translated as CASSSGQLFQETQYF.

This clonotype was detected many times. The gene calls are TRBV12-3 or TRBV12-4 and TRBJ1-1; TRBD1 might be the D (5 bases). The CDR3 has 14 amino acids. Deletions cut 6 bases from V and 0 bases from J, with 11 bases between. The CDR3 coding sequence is TGTGCCAGCAGGTCAGGGAGGATGAACACTGAAGCTTTCTTT. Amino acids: CASRSGRMNTEAFF.

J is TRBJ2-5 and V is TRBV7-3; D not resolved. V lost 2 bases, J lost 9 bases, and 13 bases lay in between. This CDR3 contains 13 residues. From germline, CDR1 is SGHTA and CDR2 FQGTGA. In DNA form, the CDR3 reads TGTGCCAGCAGCTTACGATCCCTAGGAGCCCAGTACTTC. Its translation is CASSLRSLGAQYF.

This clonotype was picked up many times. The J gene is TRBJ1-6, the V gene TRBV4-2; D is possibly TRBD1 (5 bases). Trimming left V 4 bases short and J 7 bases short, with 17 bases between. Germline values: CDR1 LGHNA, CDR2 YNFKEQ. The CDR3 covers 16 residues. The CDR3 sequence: CASSRVGQDMNSPLHF. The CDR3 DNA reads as TGTGCCAGCAGCCGGGTGGGTCAGGACATGAATTCACCCCTCCACTTT.

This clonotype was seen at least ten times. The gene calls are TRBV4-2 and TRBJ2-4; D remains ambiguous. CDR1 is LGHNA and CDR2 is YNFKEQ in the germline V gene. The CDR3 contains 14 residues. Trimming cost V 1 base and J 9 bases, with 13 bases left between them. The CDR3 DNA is TGTGCCAGCAGCCAAGTGGGTGGGTTAACCATTCAGTACTTC. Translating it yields CASSQVGGLTIQYF.

In nucleotides, the CDR3 is TGTGCCAGCAGCTTAAGACTAGCGGATTACAATGAGCAGTTCTTC. As protein: CASSLRLADYNEQFF. The chain joins TRBV7-9 to TRBJ2-1; 9 positions match TRBD2. The CDR3 has 15 amino acids. Germline CDR1 is SEHNR and CDR2 is FQNEAQ (reference sequence). V dropped 2 bases and J dropped 4; count of bases not matched to a gene: 3.

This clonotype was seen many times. CDR3 DNA: TGCAGTGCCCCCAGGGGCGGGAGGGCCTACGAGCAGTACTTC. Translated, it gives CSAPRGGRAYEQYF. J is TRBJ2-7 and V is TRBV20-1, with 9 bases fitting TRBD2. Trimming took 6 bases from V and 2 from J; bases not matched to a gene: 8. This CDR3 contains 14 residues. The germline V gene encodes CDR1 DFQATT and CDR2 SNEGSKA (reference sequence).

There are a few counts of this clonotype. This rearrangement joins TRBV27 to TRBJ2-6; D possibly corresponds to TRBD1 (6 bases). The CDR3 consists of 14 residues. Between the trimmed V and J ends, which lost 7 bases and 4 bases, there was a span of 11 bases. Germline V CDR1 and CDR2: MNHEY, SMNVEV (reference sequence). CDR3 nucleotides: TGTGCCAGCACTTCAGGGACAGGGGCCAACGTCCTGACTTTC. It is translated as CASTSGTGANVLTF.

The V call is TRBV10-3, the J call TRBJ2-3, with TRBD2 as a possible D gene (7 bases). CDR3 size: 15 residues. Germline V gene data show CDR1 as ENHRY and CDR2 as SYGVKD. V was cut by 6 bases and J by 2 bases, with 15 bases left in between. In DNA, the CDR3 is TGTGCCATCAGGAACGGGGGGCCATCCACAGATACGCAGTATTTT. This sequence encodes CAIRNGGPSTDTQYF.

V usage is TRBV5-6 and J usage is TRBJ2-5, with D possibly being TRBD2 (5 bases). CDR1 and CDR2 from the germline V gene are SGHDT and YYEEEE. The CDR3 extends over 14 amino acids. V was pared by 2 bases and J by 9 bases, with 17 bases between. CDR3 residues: CASSFRNIGGPQYF. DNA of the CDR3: TGTGCCAGCAGCTTTCGCAACATCGGCGGGCCCCAGTACTTC.

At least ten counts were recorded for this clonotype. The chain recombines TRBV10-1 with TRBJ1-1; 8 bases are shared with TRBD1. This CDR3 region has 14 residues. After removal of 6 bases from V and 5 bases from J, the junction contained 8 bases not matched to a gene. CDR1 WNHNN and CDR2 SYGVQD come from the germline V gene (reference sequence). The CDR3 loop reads CASRETQGATEAFF. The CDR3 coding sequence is TGCGCCAGCAGGGAAACCCAGGGGGCAACTGAAGCTTTCTTT.

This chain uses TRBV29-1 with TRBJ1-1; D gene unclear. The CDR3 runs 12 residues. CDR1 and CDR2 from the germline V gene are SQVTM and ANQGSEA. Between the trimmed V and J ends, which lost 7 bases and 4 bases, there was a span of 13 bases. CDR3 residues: CSAFTGSTEAFF. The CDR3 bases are TGCAGCGCCTTTACTGGAAGCACTGAAGCTTTCTTT.

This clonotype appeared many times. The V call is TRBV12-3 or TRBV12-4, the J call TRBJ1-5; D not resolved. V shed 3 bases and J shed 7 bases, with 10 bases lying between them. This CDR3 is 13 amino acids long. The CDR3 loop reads CASSFAGGQPQHF. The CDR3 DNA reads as TGTGCCAGCAGTTTCGCAGGCGGACAGCCCCAGCATTTT.

The CDR3 sequence: CASSLFYRGPGGQTEAFF. As DNA, the CDR3 is TGCGCCAGCAGCTTGTTCTATCGAGGACCCGGTGGGCAGACTGAAGCTTTCTTT. The chain links TRBV5-1 to TRBJ1-1, with D unclear. V was clipped by 1 base and J by 5 bases, with 24 bases between them. Germline V gene lookup returns CDR1 SGHRS and CDR2 YFSETQ. The length of the CDR3 is 18 residues.

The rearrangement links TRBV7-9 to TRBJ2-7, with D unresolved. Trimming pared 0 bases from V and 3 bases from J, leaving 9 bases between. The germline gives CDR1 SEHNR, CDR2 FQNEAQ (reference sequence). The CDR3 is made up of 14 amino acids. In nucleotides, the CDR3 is TGTGCCAGCAGCTTAGCCGGCAGCTACTACGAGCAGTACTTC. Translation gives CASSLAGSYYEQYF.

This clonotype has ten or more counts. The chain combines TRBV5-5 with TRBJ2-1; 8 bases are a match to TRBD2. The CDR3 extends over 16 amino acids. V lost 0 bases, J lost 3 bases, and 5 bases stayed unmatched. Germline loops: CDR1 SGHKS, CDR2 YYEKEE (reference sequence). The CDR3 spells CASSLVFTSGYNEQFF. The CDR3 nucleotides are TGTGCCAGCAGCTTGGTGTTTACTAGCGGCTACAATGAGCAGTTCTTC.

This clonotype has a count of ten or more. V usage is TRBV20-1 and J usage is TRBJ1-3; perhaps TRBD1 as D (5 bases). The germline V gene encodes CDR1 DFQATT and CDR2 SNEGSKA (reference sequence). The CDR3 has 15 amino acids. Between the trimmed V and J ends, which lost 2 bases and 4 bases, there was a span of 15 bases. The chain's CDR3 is CSARLGGGSGNTIYF. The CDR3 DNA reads TGCAGTGCTAGACTGGGGGGGGGTTCCGGAAACACCATATATTTT.

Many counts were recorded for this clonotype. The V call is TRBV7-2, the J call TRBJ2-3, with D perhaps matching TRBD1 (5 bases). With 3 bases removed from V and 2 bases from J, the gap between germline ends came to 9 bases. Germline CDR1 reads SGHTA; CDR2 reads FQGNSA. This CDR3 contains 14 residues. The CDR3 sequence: CASSLGLLTDTQYF. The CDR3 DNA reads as TGTGCCAGCAGCTTGGGGCTTCTCACAGATACGCAGTATTTT.

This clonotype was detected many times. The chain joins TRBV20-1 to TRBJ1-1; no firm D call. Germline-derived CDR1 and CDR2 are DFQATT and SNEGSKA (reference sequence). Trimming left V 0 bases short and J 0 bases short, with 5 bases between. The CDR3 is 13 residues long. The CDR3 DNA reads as TGCAGTGCTAGAGATTTTCTGAACACTGAAGCTTTCTTT. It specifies CSARDFLNTEAFF.

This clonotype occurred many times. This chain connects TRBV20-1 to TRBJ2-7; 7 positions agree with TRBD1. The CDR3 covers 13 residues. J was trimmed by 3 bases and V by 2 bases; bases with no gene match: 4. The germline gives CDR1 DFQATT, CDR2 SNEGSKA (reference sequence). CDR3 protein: CSARTGTVYEQYF. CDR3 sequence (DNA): TGCAGTGCTAGAACTGGGACAGTCTACGAGCAGTACTTC.

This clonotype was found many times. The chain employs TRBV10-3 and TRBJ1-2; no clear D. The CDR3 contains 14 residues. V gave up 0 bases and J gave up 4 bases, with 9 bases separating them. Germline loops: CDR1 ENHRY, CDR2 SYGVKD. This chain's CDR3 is CAISESARTYGYTF. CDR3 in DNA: TGTGCCATCAGTGAGTCCGCGCGGACCTATGGCTACACCTTC.

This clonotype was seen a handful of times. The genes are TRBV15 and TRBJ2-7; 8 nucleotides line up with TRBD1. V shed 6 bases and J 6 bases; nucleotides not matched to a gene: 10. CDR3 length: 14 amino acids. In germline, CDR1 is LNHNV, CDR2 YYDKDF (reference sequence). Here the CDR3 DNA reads TGTGCCACCAGAGGGAGGACAGGGTTGAGCGAGCAGTACTTC. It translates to CATRGRTGLSEQYF.

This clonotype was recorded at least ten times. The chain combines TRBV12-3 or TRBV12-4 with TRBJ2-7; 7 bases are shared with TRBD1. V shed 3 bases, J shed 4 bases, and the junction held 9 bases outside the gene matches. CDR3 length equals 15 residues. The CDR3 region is CASSLGPGQTYEQYF. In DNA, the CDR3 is TGTGCCAGCAGTTTGGGCCCGGGACAGACTTACGAGCAGTACTTC.

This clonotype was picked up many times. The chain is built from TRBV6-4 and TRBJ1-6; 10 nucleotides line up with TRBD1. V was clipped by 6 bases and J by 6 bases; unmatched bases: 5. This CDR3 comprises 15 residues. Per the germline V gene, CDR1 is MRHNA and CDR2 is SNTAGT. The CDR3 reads CASSADRGINSPLHF. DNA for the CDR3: TGTGCCAGCAGCGCGGACAGGGGGATTAATTCACCCCTCCACTTT.

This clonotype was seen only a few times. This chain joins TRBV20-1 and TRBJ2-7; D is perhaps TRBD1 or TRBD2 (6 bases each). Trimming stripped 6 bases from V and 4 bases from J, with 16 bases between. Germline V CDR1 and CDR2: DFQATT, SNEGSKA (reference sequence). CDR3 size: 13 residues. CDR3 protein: CSASQGRGYEQYF. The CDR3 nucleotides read TGCAGTGCCTCACAGGGACGGGGGTACGAGCAGTACTTC.

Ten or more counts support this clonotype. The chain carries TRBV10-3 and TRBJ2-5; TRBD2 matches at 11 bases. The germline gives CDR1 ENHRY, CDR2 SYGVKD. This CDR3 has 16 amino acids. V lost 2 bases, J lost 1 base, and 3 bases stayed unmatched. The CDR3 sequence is CAISEGLAGVQETQYF. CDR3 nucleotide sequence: TGTGCCATCAGTGAGGGACTAGCGGGTGTCCAAGAGACCCAGTACTTC.

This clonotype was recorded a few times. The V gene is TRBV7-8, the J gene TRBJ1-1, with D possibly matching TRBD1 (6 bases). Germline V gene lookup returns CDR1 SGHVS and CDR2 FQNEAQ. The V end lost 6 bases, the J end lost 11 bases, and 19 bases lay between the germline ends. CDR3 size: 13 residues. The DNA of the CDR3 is TGTGCCAGCAGTATTGCCCAGGGGCGCGAGGCTTTCTTT. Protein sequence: CASSIAQGREAFF. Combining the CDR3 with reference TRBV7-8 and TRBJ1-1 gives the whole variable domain GAGVSQSPRYKVAKRGQDVALRCDPISGHVSLFWYQQALGQGPEFLTYFQNEAQLDKSGLPSDRFFAERPEGSVSTLKIQRTQQEDSAVYLCASSIAQGREAFFGQGTRLTVV.

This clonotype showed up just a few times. CDR3 loop: CASSNPGDQETQYF. In nucleotides, the CDR3 is TGTGCCAGCAGCAACCCGGGGGATCAAGAGACCCAGTACTTC. The rearrangement joins TRBV7-6 to TRBJ2-5; maybe TRBD2 (6 bases). The germline V and J ends were trimmed by 5 bases and 2 bases, with 12 bases remaining between them. The length of the CDR3 is 14 residues. Germline lookup yields CDR1 SGHVS and CDR2 FNYEAQ.

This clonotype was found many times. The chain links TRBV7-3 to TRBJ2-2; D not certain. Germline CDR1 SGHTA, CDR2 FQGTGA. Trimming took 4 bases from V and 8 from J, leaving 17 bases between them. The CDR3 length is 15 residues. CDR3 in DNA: TGTGCCAGCAGCTCAAAAACTCGACATAAGGGGGAGCTGTTTTTT. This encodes CASSSKTRHKGELFF.

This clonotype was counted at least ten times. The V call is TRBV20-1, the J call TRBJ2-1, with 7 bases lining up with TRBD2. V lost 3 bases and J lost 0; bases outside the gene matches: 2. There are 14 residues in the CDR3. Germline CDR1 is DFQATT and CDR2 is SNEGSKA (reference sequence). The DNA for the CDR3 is TGCAGTGCTAGCGGGAGGAACTCCTACAATGAGCAGTTCTTC. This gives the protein CSASGRNSYNEQFF.